The present entry profiles one TCR beta chain with its context. The source of the sample is a study of vaccination and CD4 T cells after COVID-19. Turning to the study itself: Timing of post-vaccine sample collection was a median roughly 70 days after dose two, with a range of 14 to 241.

Via MiXCR, TCRdb re-called the PCR reads, giving one row per CDR3 protein. The sample records fewer than 30,000 distinct CDR3 sequences, around 53% being singletons. V lost 8 bases and J lost 6, with 10 bases in between. The CDR3 contains 11 residues. The chain carries TRBV12-3 or TRBV12-4 and TRBJ2-5, with D unresolved. This receptor was obtained from a human donor who had recovered from COVID-19. Material: CD4+ T cells from blood, obtained before SARS-CoV-2 vaccination. As DNA, the CDR3 is TGTGCCAGCGGTGCACGGCAGACCCAGTACTTC. Its protein is CASGARQTQYF.